This T cell receptor beta chain is drawn from a study of cytomegalovirus exposure and HLA in healthy donors. Findings and limits, study-wide: Cytomegalovirus-associated status was assigned to about 150 TCR beta chains. Reported results showed that the classifier diagnosed cytomegalovirus status with high specificity and sensitivity.

Regarding this clone: Its matching antigen is unknown.

In germline, CDR1 is LNHNV, CDR2 YYDKDF (reference sequence). The CDR3 consists of 15 residues. V was clipped by 7 bases and J by 4 bases, with 19 bases between them. The data were produced by immunoSEQ multiplex PCR, yet TCRdb's version contains in-frame clones alone and is incomplete. The sample gives around 190,000 clones, 86% of which show up once; roughly 1.5% is in the top ten. The sequence derives from a woman under 30 in good health and CMV-seronegative. V is TRBV15 and J is TRBJ1-2; maybe TRBD1 (5 bases). Sequenced material: PBMCs. CDR3 DNA sequence: TGTGCCACCACTATGCGGGACCGACGGCTCTATGGCTACACCTTC. It encodes CATTMRDRRLYGYTF.